These T cell receptor beta chains were read from a single sample in a study of blood T cell repertoires in COVID-19. The table came from immunoSEQ multiplex PCR; TCRdb's copy has only in-frame clones and leaves some out. This table has 35,000 or so clones, 81% appearing once. The sample consisted of peripheral blood. All receptors derive from a man older than 75 with active or convalescent COVID-19. The CDR3 runs from the conserved cysteine through the conserved F or W. D genes are given only for firm matches. Part of the rows lack a size; the others show once, few, many or a class for expanded clones.

J gene: TRBJ2-1; D gene: TRBD2; clone size: -; V gene: TRBV27; CDR3 protein: CASSFRQREGLEQFF; CDR3 DNA: TGTGCCAGCAGTTTTCGGCAGCGGGAGGGTCTTGAGCAGTTCTTC
J gene: TRBJ2-7; D gene: -; clone size: -; V gene: TRBV5-1; CDR3 protein: CASSLGGHEAYEQYF; CDR3 DNA: TGCGCCAGCAGCTTGGGGGGGCATGAGGCCTACGAGCAGTACTTC
J gene: TRBJ2-3; D gene: -; clone size: -; V gene: TRBV30; CDR3 protein: CAWAGYEGTDTQYF; CDR3 DNA: TGTGCCTGGGCGGGGTACGAAGGCACAGATACGCAGTATTTT
J gene: TRBJ1-5; D gene: -; clone size: few; V gene: TRBV30; CDR3 protein: CAWSVGSNQPQHF; CDR3 DNA: TGTGCCTGGAGTGTCGGTAGCAATCAGCCCCAGCATTTT
J gene: TRBJ2-1; D gene: -; clone size: once; V gene: TRBV12-1; CDR3 protein: CASSFRVGLARYNEQFF; CDR3 DNA: TGTGCCAGCAGCTTTCGTGTGGGACTAGCGCGTTACAATGAGCAGTTCTTC
J gene: TRBJ2-3; D gene: TRBD2; clone size: -; V gene: TRBV4-3; CDR3 protein: CASSPGTSSDTQYF; CDR3 DNA: TGCGCCAGCAGCCCCGGGACTAGCTCAGATACGCAGTATTTT
J gene: TRBJ1-1; D gene: -; clone size: -; V gene: TRBV7-2; CDR3 protein: CASKGVMGGNFGQAFF; CDR3 DNA: TGTGCCAGCAAAGGGGTGATGGGTGGGAATTTCGGTCAAGCTTTCTTT
J gene: TRBJ2-7; D gene: -; clone size: -; V gene: TRBV6-1; CDR3 protein: CASSDPGQNEQYF; CDR3 DNA: TGTGCCAGCAGTGACCCAGGACAGAACGAGCAGTACTTC
J gene: TRBJ2-3; D gene: -; clone size: -; V gene: TRBV21-1; CDR3 protein: CASPKGGLASCTDTQYF; CDR3 DNA: TGTGCCAGCCCCAAAGGGGGACTAGCGTCATGCACAGATACGCAGTATTTT
J gene: TRBJ2-5; D gene: TRBD1; clone size: few; V gene: TRBV6-5; CDR3 protein: CASNLDRLETQYF; CDR3 DNA: TGTGCCAGCAACCTGGACAGGTTGGAGACCCAGTACTTC
J gene: TRBJ1-4; D gene: -; clone size: -; V gene: TRBV25-1; CDR3 protein: CASSDSLGELFF; CDR3 DNA: TGTGCCAGCAGTGACTCCCTCGGTGAACTGTTTTTT
J gene: TRBJ2-5; D gene: -; clone size: once; V gene: TRBV2; CDR3 protein: CASSERETQYF; CDR3 DNA: TGTGCCAGCAGTGAGCGGGAGACCCAGTACTTC
J gene: TRBJ2-3; D gene: TRBD1; clone size: -; V gene: TRBV11-2; CDR3 protein: CASSFNRGSDTQYF; CDR3 DNA: TGTGCCAGCAGCTTTAACAGGGGGTCAGATACGCAGTATTTT
J gene: TRBJ2-7; D gene: -; clone size: -; V gene: TRBV6-4; CDR3 protein: CASSDYSTYEQYF; CDR3 DNA: TGTGCCAGCAGTGACTACAGCACCTACGAGCAGTACTTC
J gene: TRBJ1-6; D gene: -; clone size: -; V gene: TRBV5-1; CDR3 protein: CASSQDGGDSPLHF; CDR3 DNA: TGCGCCAGCAGCCAGGATGGGGGGGATTCACCCCTCCACTTT
J gene: TRBJ2-7; D gene: TRBD2; clone size: -; V gene: TRBV3-1/TRBV3-2; CDR3 protein: CASSLRTGRLYEQYF; CDR3 DNA: TGTGCCAGCAGCCTGAGGACCGGGAGGTTATACGAGCAGTACTTC
J gene: TRBJ1-3; D gene: TRBD1; clone size: -; V gene: TRBV6-5; CDR3 protein: CASKGAPSGNTIYF; CDR3 DNA: TGTGCCAGTAAGGGGGCCCCCTCTGGAAACACCATATATTTT
J gene: TRBJ1-4; D gene: TRBD1; clone size: -; V gene: TRBV25-1; CDR3 protein: CASSDHGQGAKKLFF; CDR3 DNA: TGTGCCAGCAGTGACCACGGACAGGGGGCGAAGAAACTGTTTTTT
J gene: TRBJ2-5; D gene: -; clone size: -; V gene: TRBV11-1; CDR3 protein: CASSLGQQETQYF; CDR3 DNA: TGTGCCAGCAGCCTTGGACAGCAAGAGACCCAGTACTTC
J gene: TRBJ2-5; D gene: -; clone size: once; V gene: TRBV6-1; CDR3 protein: CASSESPLGGETQYF; CDR3 DNA: TGTGCCAGCAGTGAATCACCACTCGGCGGAGAGACCCAGTACTTC
J gene: TRBJ2-1; D gene: -; clone size: -; V gene: TRBV6-2/TRBV6-3; CDR3 protein: CASSYSTHSDYNEQFF; CDR3 DNA: TGTGCCAGCAGTTACTCGACCCATAGCGACTACAATGAGCAGTTCTTC
J gene: TRBJ1-1; D gene: -; clone size: -; V gene: TRBV7-2; CDR3 protein: CASSLQTGLTNTEAFF; CDR3 DNA: TGTGCCAGCAGCTTGCAAACGGGACTCACGAACACTGAAGCTTTCTTT
J gene: TRBJ2-5; D gene: -; clone size: -; V gene: TRBV2; CDR3 protein: CASSPTGVWETQYF; CDR3 DNA: TGTGCCAGCAGTCCTACGGGAGTATGGGAGACCCAGTACTTC
J gene: TRBJ1-5; D gene: -; clone size: -; V gene: TRBV6-5; CDR3 protein: CASGVDSAHQPQHF; CDR3 DNA: TGTGCCAGCGGGGTTGACAGTGCCCATCAGCCCCAGCATTTT